The present T cell receptor beta chain was sequenced within a study of blood T cell repertoires in COVID-19. Across the study: Donors in the United States, Italy and Spain gave samples during acute or convalescent COVID-19. PBMCs, B-cell-depleted T cells, or T cells were the source of the cDNA or gDNA that made up the material.

Trimming left V 2 bases short and J 4 bases short, with 5 bases between. The germline V gene has CDR1 MDHEN and CDR2 SYDVKM. This CDR3 is 12 amino acids long. Authors' processing steps: Quantification of nucleated cells was approximated via reference gene primer amplification. Clones were read by immunoSEQ multiplex PCR, and TCRdb kept only the in-frame ones, dropping some. The D gene and trimming were derived from the DNA, and the V and J assignments and clone size from that table. The data contain 410,000 or so clones, 89% of them seen just once; the ten biggest clones take up approximately 1.5%. It was during active infection that Seattle patients were enrolled and then longitudinally followed.

The sequencing sample was made of peripheral blood. This receptor was taken from a woman aged 40 to 49 with COVID-19, enrolled during active disease. The rearrangement uses TRBV28 and TRBJ1-2; the D gene is possibly TRBD1 (5 bases). In nucleotides, the CDR3 is TGTGCCAGCAGTTTACAGGGCTATGGCTACACCTTC. Encoded protein: CASSLQGYGYTF.